This passage covers 21 T cell receptor beta chains from one sample sequenced in a study of blood T cell repertoires in COVID-19. Only in-frame clones appear in the TCRdb table, and some are missing; sequencing was by immunoSEQ multiplex PCR. The data contain tens of thousands of clones, roughly 84% of them seen just once; the ten biggest clones take up about 14%. Source material: peripheral blood. The origin of the receptors is a woman in her 70s with acute or convalescent COVID-19.

This clone was observed a single time. The chain combines TRBV6-5 with TRBJ1-5, with D unresolved. V was clipped by 8 bases and J by 3 bases, with 5 bases between them. The CDR3 runs to 11 residues. Per the germline V gene, CDR1 is MNHEY and CDR2 is SVGAGI. As DNA, the CDR3 is TGTGCCAGCCAGGACAATCAGCCCCAGCATTTT. Protein sequence: CASQDNQPQHF.

The CDR3 reads CASSEGTSGYEQFF. The CDR3 bases are TGCGCCAGCAGTGAAGGGACTAGTGGGTATGAGCAGTTCTTC. The gene calls are TRBV10-1 and TRBJ2-1; 8 bases are a match to TRBD2. The germline gives CDR1 WNHNN, CDR2 SYGVQD (reference sequence). This CDR3 is built from 14 residues. The V segment lost 3 bases and the J segment 8 bases; nucleotides outside the gene matches: 6.

J is TRBJ1-1 and V is TRBV28; possible D gene TRBD1, 5 bases. The ends were cut back, 6 bases at V and 1 base at J, with 9 bases in the middle. The CDR3 runs to 13 residues. Germline assignment: CDR1 MDHEN and CDR2 SYDVKM. The CDR3 sequence: CASSFDRNTEAFF. The CDR3 nucleotides read TGTGCCAGCAGCTTTGACAGGAACACTGAAGCTTTCTTT.

The chain has TRBV11-2 and TRBJ1-2; TRBD1 aligns across 7 bases. The CDR3 totals 17 residues. CDR1 is SGHAT, CDR2 FQNNGV, per germline. V lost 0 bases and J lost 2; bases outside the gene matches: 9. CDR3 DNA: TGTGCCAGCAGCTTAGATCTTTGGATGGACAGGAACTATGGCTACACCTTC. As protein: CASSLDLWMDRNYGYTF.

This chain connects TRBV6-2 or TRBV6-3 to TRBJ1-1, with 11 positions matching TRBD1. V gave up 4 bases and J gave up 4 bases; unmatched junction bases: 5. Germline loops: CDR1 MNHEY, CDR2 SVGEGT. The CDR3 is made up of 15 amino acids. The DNA of the CDR3 is TGTGCCAGCAGTTGGACAGGGGGCGCTGGCACTGAAGCTTTCTTT. Protein product: CASSWTGGAGTEAFF.

V usage is TRBV6-6 and J usage is TRBJ1-1, with D unclear. Germline assignment: CDR1 MNHNY and CDR2 SVGAGI (reference sequence). V was trimmed by 6 bases and J by 2 bases, leaving 7 bases between them. The CDR3 runs to 12 residues. The CDR3, as DNA: TGTGCCAGCAGAATTGTAAACACTGAAGCTTTCTTT. Protein sequence: CASRIVNTEAFF.

J is TRBJ2-5 and V is TRBV6-5; possibly TRBD2 for D (6 bases). The CDR3 is 13 residues long. The V gene lost 6 bases and the J gene lost 3 bases, with 11 bases spanning the gap. Germline lookup yields CDR1 MNHEY and CDR2 SVGAGI. Here the CDR3 DNA reads TGTGCCAGCAGACCGGGGGACGAAGAGACCCAGTACTTC. Amino acids: CASRPGDEETQYF.

V gene TRBV2 combines with J gene TRBJ1-5; no clear D. Germline V CDR1 and CDR2: SNHLY, FYNNEI. This CDR3 spans 15 amino acids. V shed 1 base and J shed 4 bases, with 11 bases lying between them. The CDR3 loop reads CASSEVITMNQPQHF. CDR3 DNA: TGTGCCAGCAGTGAAGTTATAACAATGAATCAGCCCCAGCATTTT.

The J gene is TRBJ2-5, the V gene TRBV5-1; no clear D. V gave up 0 bases and J gave up 3 bases, with 6 bases separating them. The V gene's germline CDR1 is SGHRS and CDR2 YFSETQ. The CDR3 is made up of 13 amino acids. The CDR3 sequence: CASSLVYKETQYF. Written as DNA, the CDR3 is TGCGCCAGCAGCTTGGTCTATAAAGAGACCCAGTACTTC.

The CDR3 protein is CASSLDRAGGRDTQYF. The DNA for the CDR3 is TGTGCCAGCAGCTTAGATCGGGCGGGAGGGAGAGATACGCAGTATTTT. The chain employs TRBV11-3 and TRBJ2-3; 9 bases map to TRBD2. J was trimmed by 5 bases and V by 0 bases; bases with no gene match: 6. The CDR3 has 16 amino acids. Germline V CDR1 and CDR2: SGHNT, YENEEA. Supplemented by reference TRBV11-3 and TRBJ2-3, the full variable domain reads EAGVVQSPRYKIIEKKQPVAFWCNPISGHNTLYWYLQNLGQGPELLIRYENEEAVDDSQLPKDRFSAERLKGVDSTLKIQPAELGDSAVYLCASSLDRAGGRDTQYFGPGTRLTVL.

V and J are TRBV5-4 and TRBJ1-4; TRBD1 aligns across 9 bases. V shed 1 base and J 7 bases; nucleotides not matched to a gene: 5. The CDR3 length is 15 residues. Germline CDR1 and CDR2: SGHNT and YYREEE (reference sequence). Written as DNA, the CDR3 is TGTGCCAGCAGCTTGAGACGGGACAGGGTTGAAAAACTGTTTTTT. Its protein is CASSLRRDRVEKLFF.

This clone was found a few times. This CDR3 is CASNSGGVYEQYV. The CDR3 DNA reads TGTGCCAGCAATTCCGGGGGGGTCTACGAGCAGTACGTC. The gene calls are TRBV2 and TRBJ2-7; 8 bases match TRBD2. This CDR3 has 13 residues. CDR1 and CDR2 from the germline V gene are SNHLY and FYNNEI. V lost 7 bases, J lost 3 bases, and 5 bases stayed unmatched.

The rearrangement joins TRBV9 to TRBJ2-5; 10 positions agree with TRBD2. The CDR3 covers 17 residues. In germline, CDR1 is SGDLS, CDR2 YYNGEE. Unmatched junction bases numbered 9, after V lost 3 bases and J lost 1 base. The CDR3 DNA is TGTGCCAGCAGCGCGATACCGGGACTAGCGTTCCAAGAGACCCAGTACTTC. This codes for CASSAIPGLAFQETQYF.

As to this clone: Different DNA sequences within this sample yield the same CDR3. The chain links TRBV7-9 to TRBJ2-7; 9 positions agree with TRBD1. The junction had 4 bases not matched to a gene; V was cut back by 3 bases and J by 4 bases. The germline V gene has CDR1 SEHNR and CDR2 FQNEAQ (reference sequence). This CDR3 spans 14 amino acids. The CDR3 spells CASSFGQGTYEQYV. CDR3 bases: TGTGCCAGCAGCTTCGGACAGGGGACTTACGAGCAGTACGTC.

The J gene is TRBJ1-4, the V gene TRBV11-3, with D uncertain. In germline, CDR1 is SGHNT, CDR2 YENEEA. V lost 1 base and J lost 4, with 16 bases in between. The CDR3 has 17 residues. DNA for the CDR3: TGTGCCAGCAGCTTAGGAAGCGGTGGAGGGAGTAATGAAAAACTGTTTTTT. Its translation: CASSLGSGGGSNEKLFF.

This clone was observed a single time. This chain connects TRBV7-9 to TRBJ1-1, with D unresolved. This CDR3 is 15 amino acids long. Germline-derived CDR1 and CDR2 are SEHNR and FQNEAQ (reference sequence). With 5 bases removed from V and 6 bases from J, the gap between germline ends came to 19 bases. CDR3 region: CASSGGQTSVPEAFF. The CDR3 region has the DNA TGTGCCAGCAGCGGTGGGCAGACAAGTGTCCCTGAAGCTTTCTTT.

The rearrangement links TRBV7-9 to TRBJ1-2; D is ambiguous. Germline V gene lookup returns CDR1 SEHNR and CDR2 FQNEAQ (reference sequence). The CDR3 covers 13 residues. Trimming stripped 1 base from V and 4 bases from J, with 7 bases between. CDR3 region: CASSLGGVYGYTF. The CDR3 bases are TGTGCCAGCAGCTTAGGGGGAGTCTATGGCTACACCTTC.

The chain combines TRBV6-5 with TRBJ1-4; no clear D gene. The CDR3 sequence is 12 residues long. Germline CDR1 and CDR2: MNHEY and SVGAGI. V was clipped by 5 bases and J by 8 bases, with 9 bases between them. CDR3 nucleotides: TGTGCCAGCAGTCGGTCGAGGGAAAAACTGTTTTTT. It specifies CASSRSREKLFF.

This chain uses TRBV19 with TRBJ2-5; weak D call: TRBD1 (5 bases). This CDR3 comprises 15 residues. Trimming cost V 5 bases and J 0 bases, with 13 bases left between them. Germline V CDR1 and CDR2: LNHDA, SQIVND (reference sequence). The CDR3 coding sequence is TGTGCCAGTAGTCAGGGCTATGGGTACCAAGAGACCCAGTACTTC. Translation: CASSQGYGYQETQYF.

The chain is built from TRBV7-2 and TRBJ1-6; D unresolved. Germline CDR1 and CDR2: SGHTA and FQGNSA. V lost 1 base, J lost 9 bases, and 13 bases lay in between. The CDR3 covers 15 residues. The CDR3 sequence: CASSLVLGDGSPLHF. The CDR3, as DNA: TGTGCCAGCAGCTTAGTCCTGGGAGACGGTTCACCCCTCCACTTT.

V is TRBV11-2 and J is TRBJ2-3; D is ambiguous. The CDR3 sequence is 16 residues long. V lost 1 base and J lost 0, with 11 bases in between. CDR1 SGHAT and CDR2 FQNNGV come from the germline V gene. The DNA of the CDR3 is TGTGCCAGCAGCTTAGGCGGTCGCTCTAGCACAGATACGCAGTATTTT. Residues: CASSLGGRSSTDTQYF.